This entry describes one T cell receptor (beta chain). Its antigen is still unknown. There are no base qualities to consult, and no much larger clone falls within one base. Receptors were amplified or captured by PCR. DNA from cultured CD4+ T cells was subjected to TCR sequencing with the Oncomine TCR Beta short-read assay at the Johns Hopkins FTIC core. Genomic DNA was extracted from the cultured CD4+ T cells with the QIAamp micro DNA kit. Oncomine TCR Beta libraries made from cultured CD4+ T cells were pooled using unique dual indexes and sequenced on an Illumina iSeq 100. The authors' pipeline ran thus. Non-productive sequences were filtered out, and CDR3s that did not start with C, did not end with F or W, or were shorter than 7 amino acids were discarded. Antigen-specific clonotypes were identified with the MANAFEST web application by comparing peptide-stimulated wells with reference and other culture wells. An FDR below 0.05, an odds ratio above 5, and a productive frequency above 0.1% in at least two of three replicate wells were required for clones to be considered positive. Clonotypes that were significantly expanded in both SARS-CoV-2 spike wells and at least one common cold coronavirus spike condition were defined as cross-reactive. Levenshtein distances (stringdist) and unrooted phylogenetic trees (ape) in R version 3.6.1 were used to assess CDR3 homology. TCRdb reran the public reads through fastp at Q25 and MiXCR, keeping productive beta chains. Rows merge per CDR3 protein into single entries with the most common DNA and genes. The V and J calls and clone size come from TCRdb's table, not from the authors' own analysis. Present in this sample are 2,000 or so distinct CDR3 sequences, roughly 50% of which were seen just once. Of the sample, 70% to 80% is held by the ten largest clones.

The data derive from a study of vaccination and CD4 T cells after COVID-19 (dated by TCRdb to between 2021 and 2023). About the investigation overall: In the convalescent cohort there were six males and four females, among whom were two Hispanic individuals, seven Caucasians, two Asians and one multiracial person. Two doses of either the Pfizer-BioNTech BNT162b2 vaccine (n=8) or the Moderna mRNA-1273 vaccine (n=2) were administered to participants. Memory CD4+ T cell crossreactivity between SARS-CoV-2 and common cold coronavirus spike proteins was assessed at the TCR clonotype level in an earlier paper using these donors. As controls, cultures received a CEFX viral epitope pool (the positive control), an HIV-1 Nef peptide pool (the negative control), or no peptide at all. Culture stimuli were overlapping spike peptide pools from SARS-CoV-2 and from the common cold coronaviruses HCoV-NL63, HCoV-OC43 and HCoV-229E. Post-COVID blood samples were collected from convalescent patients a median of around 100 days after diagnosis, with a range of about 30 to 170 days. Post-vaccine blood samples were obtained a median of about 77 days after the second vaccine dose, with a range of roughly 13 to 250 days. In ten to eleven COVID-19 convalescent patients and 4 infection-naive healthy vaccine recipients, the spike-specific CD4+ TCR repertoire before mRNA vaccination was compared with the repertoire after mRNA vaccination. The full study reports these points: Although the median number of SARS-CoV-2-reactive clonotypes went up from around 20 after infection to 38 after vaccination, the increase was not significant. Among convalescent patients, a median 86.3% of the SARS-CoV-2-reactive clones seen after vaccination appeared only after vaccination, which suggests priming specific to the vaccine. In convalescent patients, nearly all vaccine-specific clones (304 of 307) were found to be mono-reactive for SARS-CoV-2 spike rather than cross-reactive with common cold coronaviruses. Relatively few convalescent patients were included in the study, and early timepoints after natural infection were not analyzed.

The treatment or condition label for this specimen denotes: roughly 10-day PBMC culture with coronavirus spike peptide pools or control peptides (ViraFEST assay). CD4+ T cells from unexposed donors were collected before the COVID-19 pandemic (2011-2018). To expand antigen-specific T cells with peptide pools and then pick out the expanded clonotypes through TCR sequencing, the study relied on the ViraFEST assay. Over 1.5 million PBMCs per well were cultured in IMDM with approximately 5.2% human AB serum and approximately 10 IU/ml IL-2, plus 10 ug/ml peptide pools. On days 3 and 7, half of the culture medium was replaced with fresh IL-2-containing medium. CD4+ T cells were isolated after approximately 10 days of culture through negative selection using the EasySep CD4+ T cell isolation kit. As cell number allowed, CD4+ T cells from unexposed donors were tested for reactivity to SARS-CoV-2 S and N and to four common cold coronavirus spike pools. Ficoll-Paque Plus gradient centrifugation was used to isolate PBMCs from whole blood, and the isolated PBMCs were then either used fresh or cryopreserved at -140C. In general, triplicate wells were set up for every culture condition. The leukapheresis product used for the unexposed donors was purchased from a commercial source.

The V end gives up 2 bases and the J end 2 bases, leaving 8 bases in the junction not matched to a gene. Looking up the germline V gene yields CDR1 SGHVS and CDR2 FNYEAQ. Including cysteine and phenylalanine, the CDR3 has 16 amino acids. CDR3 DNA only is kept here, 48 bases in frame from base 1. The chain is assembled from TRBV7-6 and TRBJ2-5; 7 nucleotides in the junction match TRBD2. This TCR came from a human donor in good health. Sequencing input: CD4+ T cells from blood, cultured in vitro. The bases read TGTGCCAGCAGCTTAAGGGTAGCGGGTTCTCAAGAGACCCAGTACTTC. Its protein reads: CASSLRVAGSQETQYF.